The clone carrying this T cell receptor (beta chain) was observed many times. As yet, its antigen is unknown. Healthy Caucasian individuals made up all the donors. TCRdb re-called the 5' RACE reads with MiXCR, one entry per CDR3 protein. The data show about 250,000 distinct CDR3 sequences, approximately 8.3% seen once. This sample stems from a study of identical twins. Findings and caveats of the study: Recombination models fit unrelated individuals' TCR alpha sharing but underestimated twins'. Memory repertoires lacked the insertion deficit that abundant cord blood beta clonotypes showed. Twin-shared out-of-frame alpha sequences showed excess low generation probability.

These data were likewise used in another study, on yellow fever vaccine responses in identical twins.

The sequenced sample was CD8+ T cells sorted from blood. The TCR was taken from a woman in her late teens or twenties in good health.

The CDR3 loop is CASSLAREFKHYEQYF. The CDR3 coding sequence is TGTGCCAGCAGCTTAGCGCGGGAGTTTAAGCACTACGAGCAGTACTTC. The rearrangement joins TRBV7-9 to TRBJ2-7; 7 nucleotides line up with TRBD2. The germline V gene encodes CDR1 SEHNR and CDR2 FQNEAQ (reference sequence). The CDR3 covers 16 residues. V was clipped by 0 bases and J by 3 bases; unmatched bases: 8. The whole variable domain, remainder taken from reference TRBV7-9 and TRBJ2-7, is DTGVSQNPRHKITKRGQNVTFRCDPISEHNRLYWYRQTLGQGPEFLTYFQNEAQLEKSRLLSDRFSAERPKGSFSTLEIQRTEQGDSAMYLCASSLAREFKHYEQYFGPGTRLTVT.